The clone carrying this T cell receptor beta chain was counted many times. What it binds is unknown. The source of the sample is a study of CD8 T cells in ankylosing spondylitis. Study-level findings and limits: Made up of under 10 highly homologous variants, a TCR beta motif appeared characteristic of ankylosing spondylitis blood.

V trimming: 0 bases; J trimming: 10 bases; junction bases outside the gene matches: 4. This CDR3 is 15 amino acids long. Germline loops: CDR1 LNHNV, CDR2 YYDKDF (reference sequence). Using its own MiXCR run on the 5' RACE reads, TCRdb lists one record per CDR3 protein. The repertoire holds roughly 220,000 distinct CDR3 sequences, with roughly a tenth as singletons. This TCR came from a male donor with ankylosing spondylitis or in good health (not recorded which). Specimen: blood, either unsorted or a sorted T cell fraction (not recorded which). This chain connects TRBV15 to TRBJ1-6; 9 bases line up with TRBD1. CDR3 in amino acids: CATSRERTGESPLHF. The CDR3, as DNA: TGTGCCACCAGCAGAGAAAGGACAGGGGAATCACCCCTCCACTTT.